This TCR beta chain was documented in a study of T cell clonality in common variable immunodeficiency. The sample holds many counts of this clone. The DNA ends 3 residues before the CDR3 does, and the rest of the CDR3 is filled in from the germline J gene. The CDR3 length is 16 residues. Trimming took off 0 bases at V and 2 bases at J, with 10 bases between the two ends. The V gene's germline CDR1 is SGHTA and CDR2 FQGNSA. The protocol was immunoSEQ multiplex PCR, while the TCRdb copy is restricted to in-frame clones and leaves out a portion. This sample carries approximately 81,000 clones and no singletons, and approximately 0.81% goes to the top ten.

Sequencing was done on a sample of peripheral blood mononuclear cells. This receptor was taken from a person aged 18-70 years in good health. V is TRBV7-2 and J is TRBJ1-4; D is possibly TRBD1 (5 bases). CDR3 protein: CASSLAAGGTNEKLFF. The DNA read from the CDR3 is TGTGCCAGCAGCTTAGCAGCTGGGGGGACTAATGAAAAA.